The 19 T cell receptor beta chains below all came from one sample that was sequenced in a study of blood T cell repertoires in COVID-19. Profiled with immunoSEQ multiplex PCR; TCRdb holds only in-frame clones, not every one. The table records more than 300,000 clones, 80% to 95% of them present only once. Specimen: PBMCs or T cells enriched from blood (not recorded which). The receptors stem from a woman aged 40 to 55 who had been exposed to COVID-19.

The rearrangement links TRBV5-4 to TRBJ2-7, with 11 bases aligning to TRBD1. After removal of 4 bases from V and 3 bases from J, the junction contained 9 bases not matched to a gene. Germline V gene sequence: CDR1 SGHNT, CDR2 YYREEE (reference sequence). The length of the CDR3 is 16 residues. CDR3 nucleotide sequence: TGTGCCAGCAGCCCTCCACCGGGACAGGGGGTCTACGAGCAGTACTTC. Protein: CASSPPPGQGVYEQYF.

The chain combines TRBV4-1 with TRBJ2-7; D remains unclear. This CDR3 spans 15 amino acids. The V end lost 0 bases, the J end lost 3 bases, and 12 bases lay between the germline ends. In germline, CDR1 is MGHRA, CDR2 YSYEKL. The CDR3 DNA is TGCGCCAGCAGCCAAGAGTACGGCGGTAACTACGAGCAGTACTTC. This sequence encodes CASSQEYGGNYEQYF.

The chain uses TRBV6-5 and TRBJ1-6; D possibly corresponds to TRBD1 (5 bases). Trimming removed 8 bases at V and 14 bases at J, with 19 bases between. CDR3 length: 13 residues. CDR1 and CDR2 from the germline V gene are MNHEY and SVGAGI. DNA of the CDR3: TGTGCCAGCGGGGAGGGGCAGGATGGTTCCCTCCACTTT. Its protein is CASGEGQDGSLHF.

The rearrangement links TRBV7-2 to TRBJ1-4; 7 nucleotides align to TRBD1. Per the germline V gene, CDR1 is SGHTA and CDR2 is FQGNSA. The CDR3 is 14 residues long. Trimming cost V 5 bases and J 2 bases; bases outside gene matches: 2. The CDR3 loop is CASSGRGTNEKLFF. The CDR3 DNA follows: TGTGCCAGCAGCGGCAGGGGGACTAATGAAAAACTGTTTTTT.

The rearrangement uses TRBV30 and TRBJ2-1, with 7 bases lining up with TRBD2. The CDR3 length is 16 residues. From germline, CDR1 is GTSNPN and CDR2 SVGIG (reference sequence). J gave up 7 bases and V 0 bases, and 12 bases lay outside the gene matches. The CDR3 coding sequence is TGTGCCTGGAGTGTACGCGCGGGAGTTAGTGGGAATGAGCAGTTCTTC. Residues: CAWSVRAGVSGNEQFF.

The DNA for the CDR3 is TGTGCCAGCAGCAGACCCACAACAGGGTTTGATGGCTACACCTTC. Protein sequence: CASSRPTTGFDGYTF. The rearrangement joins TRBV11-2 to TRBJ1-2; D perhaps matches TRBD1 (6 bases). Germline assignment: CDR1 SGHAT and CDR2 FQNNGV. Trimming pared 5 bases from V and 6 bases from J, leaving 19 bases between. This CDR3 contains 15 residues.

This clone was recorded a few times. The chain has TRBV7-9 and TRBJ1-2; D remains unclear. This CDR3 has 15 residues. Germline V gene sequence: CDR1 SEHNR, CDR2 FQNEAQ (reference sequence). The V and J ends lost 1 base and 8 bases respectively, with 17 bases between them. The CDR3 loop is CASSLGSGEVWGYTF. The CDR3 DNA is TGTGCCAGCAGCTTAGGCTCGGGAGAAGTGTGGGGCTACACCTTC.

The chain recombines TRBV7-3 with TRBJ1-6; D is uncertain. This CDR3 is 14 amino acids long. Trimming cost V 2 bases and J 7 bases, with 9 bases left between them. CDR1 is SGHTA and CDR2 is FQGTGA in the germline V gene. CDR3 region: CASSLQAGNSPLHF. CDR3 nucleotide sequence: TGTGCCAGCAGCTTACAGGCGGGCAATTCACCCCTCCACTTT.

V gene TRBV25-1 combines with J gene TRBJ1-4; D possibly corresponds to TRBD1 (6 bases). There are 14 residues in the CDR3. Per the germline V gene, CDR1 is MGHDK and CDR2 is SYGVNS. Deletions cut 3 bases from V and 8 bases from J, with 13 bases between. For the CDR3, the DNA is TGTGCCAGCAGTGACTCGGGACAAATCGAAAAACTGTTTTTT. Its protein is CASSDSGQIEKLFF.

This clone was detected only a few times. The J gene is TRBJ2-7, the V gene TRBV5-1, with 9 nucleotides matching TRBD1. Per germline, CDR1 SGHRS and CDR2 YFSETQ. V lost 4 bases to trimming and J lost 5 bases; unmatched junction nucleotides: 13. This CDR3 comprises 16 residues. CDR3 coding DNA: TGCGCCAGCAGCCCCCCATCAGGGACAGGGCATGACGAGCAGTACTTC. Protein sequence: CASSPPSGTGHDEQYF.

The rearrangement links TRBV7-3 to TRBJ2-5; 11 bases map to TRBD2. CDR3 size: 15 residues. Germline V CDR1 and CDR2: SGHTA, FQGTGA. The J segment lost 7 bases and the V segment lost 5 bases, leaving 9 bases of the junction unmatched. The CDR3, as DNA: TGTGCCAGCAGCCCCACGACTAGCGGGGAGAGGACCCAGTACTTC. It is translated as CASSPTTSGERTQYF.

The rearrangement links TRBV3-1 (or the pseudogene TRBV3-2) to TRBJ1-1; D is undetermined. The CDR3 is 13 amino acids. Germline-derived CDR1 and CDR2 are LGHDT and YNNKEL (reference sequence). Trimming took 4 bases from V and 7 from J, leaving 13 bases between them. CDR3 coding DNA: TGTGCCAGCAGCCCGGAAGGGAGGCATGAAGCTTTCTTT. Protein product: CASSPEGRHEAFF.

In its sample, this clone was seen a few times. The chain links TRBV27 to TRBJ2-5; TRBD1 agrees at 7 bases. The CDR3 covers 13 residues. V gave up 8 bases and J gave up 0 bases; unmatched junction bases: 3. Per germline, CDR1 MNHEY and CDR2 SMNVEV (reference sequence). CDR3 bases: TGTGCCAGCGGGGGACAGAACCAAGAGACCCAGTACTTC. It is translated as CASGGQNQETQYF.

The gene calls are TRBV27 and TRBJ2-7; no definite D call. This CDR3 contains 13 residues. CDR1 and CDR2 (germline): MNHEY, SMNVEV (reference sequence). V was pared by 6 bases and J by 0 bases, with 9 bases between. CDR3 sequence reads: CASSYRSSYEQYF. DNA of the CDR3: TGTGCCAGCAGCTACAGAAGCTCCTACGAGCAGTACTTC.

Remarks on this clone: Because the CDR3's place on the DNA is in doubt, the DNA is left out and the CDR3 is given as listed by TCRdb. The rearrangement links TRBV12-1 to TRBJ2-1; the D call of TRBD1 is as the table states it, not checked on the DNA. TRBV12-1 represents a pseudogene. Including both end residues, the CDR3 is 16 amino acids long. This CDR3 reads CASSFFRVAQGNEQFF.

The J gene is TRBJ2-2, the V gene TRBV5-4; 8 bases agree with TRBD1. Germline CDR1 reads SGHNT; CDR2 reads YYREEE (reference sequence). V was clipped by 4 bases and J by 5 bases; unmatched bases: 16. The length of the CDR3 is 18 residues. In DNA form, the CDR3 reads TGTGCCAGCAGCCTTTCTACAGGGGGTGGGGTTAAAACCGGGGAGCTGTTTTTT. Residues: CASSLSTGGGVKTGELFF.

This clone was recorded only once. The CDR3 DNA reads TGTGCCAGTAGTATACGAGCGGGAGGCTGGGAGCAGTACTTC. Its protein is CASSIRAGGWEQYF. The chain has TRBV19 and TRBJ2-7, with TRBD2 identical over 9 bases. The V segment lost 2 bases and the J segment 7 bases; nucleotides outside the gene matches: 6. CDR3 length: 14 residues. CDR1 LNHDA and CDR2 SQIVND come from the germline V gene (reference sequence).

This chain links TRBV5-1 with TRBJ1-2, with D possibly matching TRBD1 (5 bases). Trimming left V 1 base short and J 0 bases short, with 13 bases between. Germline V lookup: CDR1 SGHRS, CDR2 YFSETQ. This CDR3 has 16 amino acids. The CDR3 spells CASSLNPGIANYGYTF. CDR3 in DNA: TGCGCCAGCAGCTTGAACCCAGGGATAGCTAACTATGGCTACACCTTC. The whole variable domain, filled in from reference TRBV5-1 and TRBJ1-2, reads KAGVTQTPRYLIKTRGQQVTLSCSPISGHRSVSWYQQTPGQGLQFLFEYFSETQRNKGNFPGRFSGRQFSNSRSEMNVSTLELGDSALYLCASSLNPGIANYGYTFGSGTRLTVV.

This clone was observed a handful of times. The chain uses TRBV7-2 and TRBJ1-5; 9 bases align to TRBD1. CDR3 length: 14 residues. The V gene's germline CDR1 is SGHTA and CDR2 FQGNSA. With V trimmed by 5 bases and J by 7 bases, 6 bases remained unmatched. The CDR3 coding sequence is TGTGCCAGCAGCCTAACAGGGGGCGGACAGCCCCAGCATTTT. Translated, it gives CASSLTGGGQPQHF.